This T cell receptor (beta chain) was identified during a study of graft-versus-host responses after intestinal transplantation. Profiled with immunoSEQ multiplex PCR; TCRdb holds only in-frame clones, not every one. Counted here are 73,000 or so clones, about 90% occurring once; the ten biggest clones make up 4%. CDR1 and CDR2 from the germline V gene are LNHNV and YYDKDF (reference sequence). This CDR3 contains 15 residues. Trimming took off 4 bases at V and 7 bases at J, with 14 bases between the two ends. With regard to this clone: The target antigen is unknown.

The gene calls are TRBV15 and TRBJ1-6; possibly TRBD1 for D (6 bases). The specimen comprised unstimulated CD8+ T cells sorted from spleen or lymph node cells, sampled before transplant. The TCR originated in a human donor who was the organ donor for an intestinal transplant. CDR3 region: CATSTSGGLNSPLHF. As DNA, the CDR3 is TGTGCCACCAGCACCTCGGGGGGGCTAAATTCACCCCTCCACTTT.